One and the same sample provided the 5 T cell receptor beta chains below, sequenced in a study of T cell clonotyping in hematopoietic cell transplantation. Here immunoSEQ multiplex PCR was the method, and the copy in TCRdb shows in-frame clones only, minus some. The repertoire has tens of thousands of clones, 96% of them found once; the top ten carry roughly 1.8%. The time point was: recipient sample about 28 days before transplant, after cytoreduction. The sample here was peripheral blood mononuclear cells, taken before stem cell transplant. The receptors were gathered from a woman between 45 and 60 years old with acute myeloid leukemia. Some clones in this sample may be carry-over from other donors' samples.

The chain joins TRBV6-1 to TRBJ1-5, with 7 bases lining up with TRBD1. The germline CDR1 and CDR2 sequences are MNHNS and SASEGT. The CDR3 spans 14 residues. Trimming removed 4 bases from V and 3 bases from J; junction bases left unmatched: 3. The CDR3 protein is CASSATGFNQPQHF. CDR3 bases: TGTGCCAGCAGTGCGACAGGGTTCAATCAGCCCCAGCATTTT.

V usage is TRBV7-9 and J usage is TRBJ2-7; D may be TRBD2 (6 bases). Trimming took off 1 base at V and 4 bases at J, with 8 bases between the two ends. The CDR3 is 13 residues long. Per germline, CDR1 SEHNR and CDR2 FQNEAQ (reference sequence). The CDR3 loop reads CASSLGGTYEQYF. The DNA of the CDR3 is TGTGCCAGCAGCTTAGGGGGGACTTACGAGCAGTACTTC. The full variable domain, its missing parts supplied by reference TRBV7-9 and TRBJ2-7, is DTGVSQNPRHKITKRGQNVTFRCDPISEHNRLYWYRQTLGQGPEFLTYFQNEAQLEKSRLLSDRFSAERPKGSFSTLEIQRTEQGDSAMYLCASSLGGTYEQYFGPGTRLTVT.

About this clone itself: The junction differs from germline at one of its ends, possibly a read error. The chain recombines TRBV7-7 with TRBJ2-2; D gene ambiguous. The germline gives CDR1 SSHAT, CDR2 FNYEAQ (reference sequence). The CDR3 consists of 14 residues. The CDR3 bases are TGTGCTAGCAGCTTTACGGTGAACACCGGGGAGCTGTTTTTT. It encodes CASSFTVNTGELFF.

This clone showed up just once. V is TRBV29-1 and J is TRBJ1-1; the D is unclear. Trimming cost V 7 bases and J 0 bases, with 12 bases left between them. The CDR3 has 13 amino acids. The germline CDR1 and CDR2 sequences are SQVTM and ANQGSEA. The CDR3 loop reads CSAGLGLNTEAFF. In DNA form, the CDR3 reads TGCAGCGCTGGGCTTGGTCTGAACACTGAAGCTTTCTTT.

The genes are TRBV29-1 and TRBJ2-5; D may be TRBD1 or TRBD2 (5 bases each). Trimming removed 4 bases from V and 4 bases from J, with 10 bases in between. Germline loops: CDR1 SQVTM, CDR2 ANQGSEA. There are 12 residues in the CDR3. CDR3 region: CSVGGRAETQYF. CDR3 in DNA: TGCAGCGTTGGGGGACGCGCAGAGACCCAGTACTTC.